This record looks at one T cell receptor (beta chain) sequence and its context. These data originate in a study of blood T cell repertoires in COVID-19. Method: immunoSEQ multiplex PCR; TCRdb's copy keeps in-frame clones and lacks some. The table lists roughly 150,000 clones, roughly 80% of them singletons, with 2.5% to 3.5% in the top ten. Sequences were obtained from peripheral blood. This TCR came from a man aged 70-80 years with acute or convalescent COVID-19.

The CDR3, as DNA: TGTGCCAGCAGCCATCTGGGGGCACGGACTAGCGGGAGGACTGAGCAGTTCTTC. Translated, it gives CASSHLGARTSGRTEQFF. J is TRBJ2-1 and V is TRBV14, with TRBD2 matching over 14 bases. The CDR3 has 18 amino acids. V trimming: 3 bases; J trimming: 9 bases; junction bases outside the gene matches: 13. In germline, CDR1 is SGHDN, CDR2 FVKESK. Looking up the rest from reference TRBV14 and TRBJ2-1 gives the full variable domain: EAGVTQFPSHSVIEKGQTVTLRCDPISGHDNLYWYRRVMGKEIKFLLHFVKESKQDESGMPNNRFLAERTGGTYSTLKVQPAELEDSGVYFCASSHLGARTSGRTEQFFGPGTRLTVL.